The 14 T cell receptor beta chains in this list originate from one sample, sequenced in a study of T-cell reconstitution after alpha-beta-depleted transplantation in children. During its preparation, the TCRbeta library received unique molecular identifiers. Each CDR3 protein is one row after TCRdb ran MiXCR on the PCR reads. The top ten clones hold 5.5% to 6.5% of a sample with 200,000 to 250,000 distinct CDR3 sequences, 6.6% of them seen once. The material was PBMCs, obtained before TCRalphabeta/CD19-depleted stem cell transplant. The receptors here all came from a boy aged 2-9 years with acute lymphoblastic leukemia, due to receive a stem cell transplant.

This clonotype showed up just a few times. The V gene is TRBV10-3, the J gene TRBJ2-5; weak D call: TRBD2 (6 bases). Trimming stripped 4 bases from V and 4 bases from J, with 19 bases between. CDR3 length equals 16 residues. Germline V gene data show CDR1 as ENHRY and CDR2 as SYGVKD. As DNA, the CDR3 is TGTGCCATCAGTGCGCTGCCTAGCGAGGGTGGAGAGACCCAGTACTTC. This sequence encodes CAISALPSEGGETQYF.

This clonotype was found many times. J is TRBJ2-7 and V is TRBV13, with D possibly matching TRBD2 (7 bases). The V gene lost 6 bases and the J gene lost 6 bases, with 21 bases spanning the gap. The CDR3 runs to 15 residues. Per germline, CDR1 PRHDT and CDR2 FYEKMQ (reference sequence). CDR3 nucleotide sequence: TGTGCCAGCAGAGCTCGGCGGGGGCCCCCTGGCGAGCAGTACTTC. This gives the protein CASRARRGPPGEQYF.

This clonotype was seen only a few times. The chain uses TRBV6-2 or TRBV6-3 and TRBJ1-5; unclear D gene. The CDR3 is 12 residues long. V was clipped by 4 bases and J by 6 bases, with 7 bases between them. Per the germline V gene, CDR1 is MNHEY and CDR2 is SVGEGT. The CDR3 DNA reads TGTGCCAGCAGTTTCTATGCTCAGCCCCAGCATTTT. It translates to CASSFYAQPQHF.

At least ten counts were recorded for this clonotype. The DNA for the CDR3 is TGTGCCAGCAGCGGGGGAGGCTCTATTGGCTCCTACGAGCAGTACTTC. It specifies CASSGGGSIGSYEQYF. The chain links TRBV6-1 to TRBJ2-7, with TRBD2 as a possible D gene (6 bases). Germline CDR1 is MNHNS and CDR2 is SASEGT. Trimming cost V 6 bases and J 0 bases, with 18 bases left between them. This CDR3 is 16 amino acids long.

This clonotype was seen many times. The chain recombines TRBV3-1 with TRBJ2-1; D is unresolved. With 3 bases removed from V and 5 bases from J, the gap between germline ends came to 14 bases. Germline V CDR1 and CDR2: LGHDT, YNNKEL (reference sequence). The CDR3 runs to 15 residues. The CDR3, as DNA: TGTGCCAGCAGCCATCGGCGGCACTTCCACAATGAGCAGTTCTTC. It yields the protein CASSHRRHFHNEQFF.

This clonotype has ten or more counts. The chain recombines TRBV20-1 with TRBJ2-4; D is unresolved. Trimming took off 0 bases at V and 10 bases at J, with 10 bases between the two ends. Germline loops: CDR1 DFQATT, CDR2 SNEGSKA (reference sequence). This CDR3 is built from 12 residues. The CDR3 DNA reads as TGCAGTGCTAGAGATCCGGGCTCTATTCAGTACTTC. Its translation is CSARDPGSIQYF.

The sample holds many counts of this clonotype. The J gene is TRBJ1-5, the V gene TRBV6-5; perhaps TRBD1 as D (6 bases). The V end lost 8 bases, the J end lost 2 bases, and 13 bases lay between the germline ends. The V gene's germline CDR1 is MNHEY and CDR2 SVGAGI. The CDR3 is made up of 14 amino acids. The CDR3 is CASRTGFGNQPQHF. DNA of the CDR3: TGTGCCAGCCGAACAGGGTTTGGCAATCAGCCCCAGCATTTT.

This clonotype occurred many times. The chain combines TRBV28 with TRBJ1-5; TRBD1 matches 8 bases. The germline V gene encodes CDR1 MDHEN and CDR2 SYDVKM. J was trimmed by 5 bases and V by 10 bases; bases with no gene match: 7. The CDR3 extends over 13 amino acids. CDR3 nucleotide sequence: TGTGCCACTCGGACAGGGAGTTATCAGCCCCAGCATTTT. It encodes CATRTGSYQPQHF.

The V call is TRBV9, the J call TRBJ2-2; D is possibly TRBD1 (6 bases). Germline CDR1 is SGDLS and CDR2 is YYNGEE. Trimming stripped 5 bases from V and 7 bases from J, with 12 bases between. The length of the CDR3 is 13 residues. The DNA for the CDR3 is TGTGCCAGCAGATACAGGGCCGACGGGGAGCTGTTTTTT. As protein: CASRYRADGELFF.

This clonotype was picked up many times. V gene TRBV28 combines with J gene TRBJ1-2; D gene ambiguous. Germline values: CDR1 MDHEN, CDR2 SYDVKM. Trimming took off 6 bases at V and 2 bases at J, with 10 bases between the two ends. The CDR3 runs to 13 residues. Here the CDR3 reads CASSLHLNYGYTF. The CDR3 nucleotides are TGTGCCAGCAGCCTCCACCTAAACTATGGCTACACCTTC.

This clonotype was counted ten times or more. This chain uses TRBV7-9 with TRBJ2-1, with D uncertain. Germline V gives CDR1 SEHNR, CDR2 FQNEAQ (reference sequence). This CDR3 has 13 amino acids. Trimming removed 5 bases at V and 2 bases at J, with 7 bases between. The CDR3 loop reads CASSINPYNEQFF. The CDR3 DNA sequence: TGTGCCAGCAGCATTAACCCCTACAATGAGCAGTTCTTC.

This clonotype has at least ten counts. The CDR3 region is CASSLRTGVSYEQYF. The CDR3 coding sequence is TGTGCCAGCAGCCTCCGGACAGGCGTTTCCTACGAGCAGTACTTC. V usage is TRBV28 and J usage is TRBJ2-7; TRBD1 matches 7 bases. J lost 1 base, V lost 6 bases, and 9 bases had no gene match. This CDR3 is built from 15 residues. Germline V lookup: CDR1 MDHEN, CDR2 SYDVKM. The whole variable domain, filled in from reference TRBV28 and TRBJ2-7, reads DVKVTQSSRYLVKRTGEKVFLECVQDMDHENMFWYRQDPGLGLRLIYFSYDVKMKEKGDIPEGYSVSREKKERFSLILESASTNQTSMYLCASSLRTGVSYEQYFGPGTRLTVT.

This clonotype was recorded at least ten times. The gene calls are TRBV7-8 and TRBJ1-1; D is perhaps TRBD1 (5 bases). Per the germline V gene, CDR1 is SGHVS and CDR2 is FQNEAQ. The CDR3 is 14 residues long. V lost 1 base to trimming and J lost 4 bases, with 10 bases between them. CDR3 bases: TGTGCCAGCAGCTTAGGGGGGTTTACCACTGAAGCTTTCTTT. This sequence encodes CASSLGGFTTEAFF.

In its sample, this clonotype was seen many times. The chain joins TRBV5-1 to TRBJ2-1; D unclear. The CDR3 loop spans 14 amino acids. Trimming took off 0 bases at V and 6 bases at J, with 10 bases between the two ends. Germline CDR1 SGHRS, CDR2 YFSETQ. The chain's CDR3 is CASSLVSQLNEQFF. The DNA for the CDR3 is TGCGCCAGCAGCTTGGTCAGCCAGCTCAATGAGCAGTTCTTC.